The entry below describes one TCR beta chain. This CDR3 has 16 amino acids. The germline V and J ends were trimmed by 0 bases and 0 bases, with 14 bases remaining between them. Germline lookup yields CDR1 GTSNPN and CDR2 SVGIG (reference sequence). This specimen comes from a study of OX40 agonist ivuxolimab in advanced cancers. About the study: Three patients, one with hepatocellular carcinoma and two with cutaneous melanoma, achieved partial responses.

Libraries were prepared by immunoSEQ multiplex PCR; TCRdb keeps only in-frame clonotypes and omits some of them. There are tens of thousands of clones in the sample; approximately 85% occur only once, and 2% to 3% lies in the top ten. The TCR sequence derives from an adult with an advanced solid tumor such as melanoma, head and neck, liver or kidney cancer. The material sequenced was CD4+ or CD8+ T cells sorted from blood, taken in a trial of the OX40 agonist ivuxolimab. The chain couples TRBV30 to TRBJ1-2; D call uncertain. CDR3 nucleotide sequence: TGTGCCTGGAGTGTACAGCGGCAGCCGTCTAACTATGGCTACACCTTC. Translating it yields CAWSVQRQPSNYGYTF.